One and the same sample provided the 32 T cell receptor beta chains below, sequenced in a study of blood T cells in healthy people across ages (dated by TCRdb to the mid-2010s). Libraries were made using 5' RACE. Instrument on record: Illumina HiSeq 2500. A second PCR of about 6 to 11 cycles was performed with a sample-barcoded 5' primer and a J-beta primer mix. TCRdb reran the public reads through fastp at Q25 and MiXCR, keeping productive beta chains. For every CDR3 protein sequence, its rows merge into one entry that carries the most common genes and DNA. Recorded for this sample are roughly 680,000 distinct CDR3 sequences; under 65% of them occurred a single time. The ten largest account for roughly 14% of the sample. The material sequenced was blood. Receptor source: a woman over 75 in good health.

This rearrangement joins TRBV10-3 to TRBJ2-7; D remains ambiguous. Germline V CDR1 and CDR2: ENHRY, SYGVKD. V lost 7 bases, J lost 2 bases, and 9 bases lay in between. There are 12 residues in the CDR3. CDR3 loop: CAIKTETYEQYF. The CDR3 DNA follows: TGTGCCATCAAGACTGAAACCTACGAGCAGTACTTC.

This rearrangement joins TRBV18 to TRBJ1-6; D remains ambiguous. Germline CDR1 reads KGHSH; CDR2 reads LQKENI. The CDR3 contains 11 residues. The V gene lost 3 bases and the J gene lost 13 bases, with 7 bases spanning the gap. In DNA, the CDR3 is TGTGCCAGCTCACCCCTCCCGCCCCTCCACTTT. Translated: CASSPLPPLHF.

V gene TRBV3-1 combines with J gene TRBJ2-7, with TRBD2 matching over 9 bases. V lost 4 bases and J lost 5; bases outside the gene matches: 9. This CDR3 has 15 residues. CDR1 is LGHDT and CDR2 is YNNKEL in the germline V gene (reference sequence). DNA for the CDR3: TGTGCCAGCAGCCGTTCAACGGGACTAGCAAACGAGCAGTACTTC. Protein product: CASSRSTGLANEQYF.

The sample holds many counts of this clonotype. The chain has TRBV5-1 and TRBJ2-3; D remains unclear. Trimming shortened V by 4 bases and J by 4 bases, and 16 bases separated the two germline ends. This CDR3 is built from 15 residues. The germline V gene has CDR1 SGHRS and CDR2 YFSETQ. CDR3 sequence: CASSPNPRSADTQYF. The CDR3 region has the DNA TGCGCCAGCAGCCCAAACCCCCGAAGCGCAGATACGCAGTATTTT.

The V and J genes are TRBV4-1 and TRBJ2-5; D call uncertain. The CDR3 runs 15 residues. Looked up from germline, CDR1 is MGHRA and CDR2 is YSYEKL. The germline V and J ends were trimmed by 0 bases and 0 bases, with 8 bases remaining between them. CDR3 region: CASSQDFGHQETQYF. The CDR3 nucleotides read TGCGCCAGCAGCCAAGATTTCGGGCACCAAGAGACCCAGTACTTC.

As to this clonotype: This may stem from a read error, because a much larger clone lies one nucleotide away. The CDR3 spells CSAPRGSSYNGQFF. The CDR3, as DNA: TGCAGTGCCCCTCGGGGGAGCTCCTACAATGGGCAGTTCTTC. V usage is TRBV20-1 and J usage is TRBJ2-1, with a tentative D call TRBD2 (6 bases). CDR1 is DFQATT, CDR2 SNEGSKA, per germline (reference sequence). CDR3 size: 14 residues.

The table lists this clonotype with many counts. The chain links TRBV10-3 to TRBJ1-2; 10 positions agree with TRBD1. Germline V gene data show CDR1 as ENHRY and CDR2 as SYGVKD. The CDR3 has 14 residues. J gave up 5 bases and V 6 bases, and 6 bases lay outside the gene matches. The CDR3 DNA is TGTGCCATCAGCCTCGGGACAGGGGCTTATGGCTACACCTTC. Its translation: CAISLGTGAYGYTF.

V gene TRBV20-1 combines with J gene TRBJ2-7; 8 bases are shared with TRBD1. V lost 6 bases to trimming and J lost 2 bases; unmatched junction nucleotides: 9. From germline, CDR1 is DFQATT and CDR2 SNEGSKA (reference sequence). The CDR3 spans 14 residues. The CDR3 sequence: CSATGDRSAYEQYF. The CDR3 DNA is TGCAGTGCGACGGGGGACAGGAGCGCCTACGAGCAGTACTTC.

The chain is built from TRBV6-2 or TRBV6-3 and TRBJ2-1; D gene uncertain. Germline loops: CDR1 MNHEY, CDR2 SVGEGT. The CDR3 contains 12 residues. Deletions cut 10 bases from V and 3 bases from J, with 10 bases between. Here the CDR3 DNA reads TGTGCCACCGAACAGTTCTACAATGAGCAGTTCTTC. Protein product: CATEQFYNEQFF.

Comment on this clonotype: This may be a read error: a much more frequent sequence differs by one nucleotide. The V gene is TRBV10-3, the J gene TRBJ2-5; D tentatively reads TRBD1 or TRBD2 (5 bases each). The V gene lost 10 bases and the J gene lost 5 bases, with 17 bases spanning the gap. The CDR3 length is 13 residues. CDR1 is ENHRY, CDR2 SYGVKD, per germline. The CDR3 coding sequence is TGTGCCAGCAGAGGGGACCCGAAGGAGACCCAGTACTTC. It encodes CASRGDPKETQYF.

The chain has TRBV5-6 and TRBJ2-7; D is ambiguous. Germline CDR1 is SGHDT and CDR2 is YYEEEE. CDR3 length: 14 amino acids. Trimming left V 0 bases short and J 2 bases short, with 9 bases between. This chain's CDR3 is CASSLAFTTYEQYF. The DNA of the CDR3 is TGTGCCAGCAGCTTGGCCTTCACTACCTACGAGCAGTACTTC.

In DNA, the CDR3 is TGCAGCGTTGAAAGGGCTAGCGGGAGTGGGGAGACCCAGTACTTC. Protein product: CSVERASGSGETQYF. J is TRBJ2-5 and V is TRBV29-1; 10 bases line up with TRBD2. Losses at the gene ends were 2 bases for V and 5 bases for J; bases not matched to a gene: 8. The CDR3 loop spans 15 amino acids. CDR1 and CDR2 from the germline V gene are SQVTM and ANQGSEA.

Comment on this clonotype: A single base separates this from a much larger clone, so it may be a read error. J is TRBJ1-6 and V is TRBV13; no clear D gene. Germline V gene sequence: CDR1 PRHDT, CDR2 FYEKMQ (reference sequence). Deletions cut 6 bases from V and 10 bases from J, with 13 bases between. The CDR3 runs to 13 residues. CDR3 in DNA: TGTGCCAGCAGGAGTCGGGTTAAGTCACCCCTCCACTTT. As protein: CASRSRVKSPLHF.

This clonotype showed up just a few times. J is TRBJ1-4 and V is TRBV20-1; 7 positions agree with TRBD1. From germline, CDR1 is DFQATT and CDR2 SNEGSKA (reference sequence). The junction had 7 bases not matched to a gene; V was cut back by 6 bases and J by 3 bases. The length of the CDR3 is 14 residues. CDR3 nucleotides: TGCAGTGCCCGACAGGGCGTAGCTAATGAAAAACTGTTTTTT. This encodes CSARQGVANEKLFF.

This rearrangement joins TRBV4-3 to TRBJ2-1; weak D call: TRBD2 (5 bases). Trimming removed 0 bases from V and 7 bases from J, with 19 bases in between. The CDR3 contains 17 residues. CDR1 is LGHNA and CDR2 is YSLEER in the germline V gene. The CDR3 DNA reads TGCGCCAGCAGCCAAGATTGGCTAGCAGGCCCCCGGAATGAGCAGTTCTTC. This sequence encodes CASSQDWLAGPRNEQFF.

The J gene is TRBJ1-6, the V gene TRBV5-1; D is ambiguous. The V end lost 0 bases, the J end lost 8 bases, and 6 bases lay between the germline ends. The CDR3 is made up of 13 amino acids. Germline values: CDR1 SGHRS, CDR2 YFSETQ. CDR3 amino acids: CASSLEADSPLHF. CDR3 bases: TGCGCCAGCAGCTTGGAAGCCGATTCACCCCTCCACTTT.

The count of this clonotype is one. The chain has TRBV27 and TRBJ1-6; maybe TRBD1 (6 bases). The length of the CDR3 is 15 residues. Per the germline V gene, CDR1 is MNHEY and CDR2 is SMNVEV (reference sequence). V dropped 3 bases and J dropped 12 bases, with 18 bases sitting between them. The CDR3 sequence: CASSFWGPEFRPLHF. CDR3 DNA: TGTGCCAGCAGTTTCTGGGGGCCCGAATTTCGACCCCTCCACTTT.

This clonotype has just a few counts. The J gene is TRBJ2-1, the V gene TRBV2; TRBD1 matches 7 bases. V shed 6 bases and J 4 bases; nucleotides not matched to a gene: 6. The germline gives CDR1 SNHLY, CDR2 FYNNEI. This CDR3 is built from 14 residues. The CDR3 nucleotides are TGTGCCAGCAGAGAGACAGGGCCTTACAATGAGCAGTTCTTC. The encoded protein is CASRETGPYNEQFF.

The CDR3 DNA reads as TGTGCCAGCAGCCTCTCGGACCGAAGGGCCCATGGCTACACCTTC. Its translation is CASSLSDRRAHGYTF. The rearrangement joins TRBV11-2 to TRBJ1-2; D ambiguous. From germline, CDR1 is SGHAT and CDR2 FQNNGV. The CDR3 has 15 amino acids. Trimming removed 5 bases at V and 6 bases at J, with 19 bases between.

This clonotype was detected ten times or more. The V and J genes are TRBV20-1 and TRBJ2-7; D remains ambiguous. Trimming took 3 bases from V and 4 from J, leaving 13 bases between them. Germline CDR1 DFQATT, CDR2 SNEGSKA (reference sequence). The CDR3 spans 13 residues. The CDR3 region is CSARWEGSYEQYF. The CDR3, as DNA: TGCAGTGCTAGGTGGGAAGGGTCATACGAGCAGTACTTC.

This clonotype was recorded once. In nucleotides, the CDR3 is TGCGCCAGCAGCTTAACCGGGACAGGGGAGGGGTTGGATGGCTACACCTTC. Protein sequence: CASSLTGTGEGLDGYTF. This rearrangement joins TRBV5-1 to TRBJ1-2; TRBD1 aligns across 10 bases. This CDR3 has 17 amino acids. V was clipped by 2 bases and J by 6 bases; unmatched bases: 13. The V gene's germline CDR1 is SGHRS and CDR2 YFSETQ.

This chain uses TRBV7-2 with TRBJ1-5; possible D gene TRBD1, 6 bases. CDR1 and CDR2 (germline): SGHTA, FQGNSA. CDR3 length: 14 residues. V was clipped by 1 base and J by 7 bases, with 11 bases between them. In nucleotides, the CDR3 is TGTGCCAGCAGCTTAGGAAGGGGGGCCCAGCCCCAGCATTTT. Amino acid sequence: CASSLGRGAQPQHF.

This clonotype appeared many times. The chain employs TRBV4-2 and TRBJ2-1; 8 bases fit TRBD2. V dropped 4 bases and J dropped 0; count of bases not matched to a gene: 2. Germline V gene data show CDR1 as LGHNA and CDR2 as YNFKEQ. This CDR3 is built from 15 residues. The CDR3 DNA sequence: TGTGCCAGCAGCCCAGCGGGAGTCTCCTACAATGAGCAGTTCTTC. Protein product: CASSPAGVSYNEQFF.

At least ten counts were recorded for this clonotype. This chain links TRBV5-1 with TRBJ2-7; 7 nucleotides align to TRBD1. Germline CDR1 and CDR2: SGHRS and YFSETQ. The ends lost 2 bases at V and 2 bases at J; junction bases unmatched: 1. The CDR3 spans 13 residues. The DNA of the CDR3 is TGCGCCAGCAGCTTAGACAGGGCCTACGAGCAGTACTTC. It yields the protein CASSLDRAYEQYF.

This clonotype has just one count. The chain has TRBV15 and TRBJ1-5; perhaps TRBD1 as D (5 bases). The V gene lost 1 base and the J gene lost 6 bases, with 10 bases spanning the gap. The germline gives CDR1 LNHNV, CDR2 YYDKDF (reference sequence). The CDR3 consists of 14 residues. CDR3 DNA sequence: TGTGCCACCAGCAGAGGTGGGGGGGTTCAGCCCCAGCATTTT. Its protein is CATSRGGGVQPQHF. Supplemented by reference TRBV15 and TRBJ1-5, the full variable domain reads DAMVIQNPRYQVTQFGKPVTLSCSQTLNHNVMYWYQQKSSQAPKLLFHYYDKDFNNEADTPDNFQSRRPNTSFCFLDIRSPGLGDTAMYLCATSRGGGVQPQHFGDGTRLSIL.

The chain is built from TRBV18 and TRBJ2-5; 11 bases agree with TRBD1. The CDR3 length is 15 residues. Per the germline V gene, CDR1 is KGHSH and CDR2 is LQKENI. The J segment lost 11 bases and the V segment lost 0 bases, leaving 8 bases of the junction unmatched. CDR3: CASSPPVGTGGEQYF. In DNA form, the CDR3 reads TGTGCCAGCTCACCACCGGTCGGGACAGGGGGTGAGCAGTACTTC.

In DNA form, the CDR3 reads TGTGCCAGCAGCGAACAGAGACAGCCCCAGCATTTT. Translation: CASSEQRQPQHF. This chain connects TRBV2 to TRBJ1-5; D is ambiguous. Germline V CDR1 and CDR2: SNHLY, FYNNEI. The CDR3 sequence is 12 residues long. V was clipped by 6 bases and J by 7 bases, with 10 bases between them. Looking up the rest from reference TRBV2 and TRBJ1-5 gives the full variable domain: EPEVTQTPSHQVTQMGQEVILRCVPISNHLYFYWYRQILGQKVEFLVSFYNNEISEKSEIFDDQFSVERPDGSNFTLKIRSTKLEDSAMYFCASSEQRQPQHFGDGTRLSIL.

A note on this clonotype: Given the absence of the conserved phenylalanine or tryptophan at the CDR3 end, a read error is likely. The gene calls are TRBV15 and TRBJ2-1; tentatively, D is TRBD1 (6 bases). Germline V CDR1 and CDR2: LNHNV, YYDKDF (reference sequence). The CDR3 contains 12 residues. V lost 8 bases and J 4 bases, leaving 9 bases between the germline ends. The CDR3 DNA reads TGTGCCACCGCCAGGGGATACAATGAGCAGTTCTTA. As protein: CATARGYNEQFL.

The V call is TRBV29-1, the J call TRBJ1-2, with 7 positions matching TRBD1. CDR3 size: 12 residues. With 3 bases clipped from V and 5 bases from J, the junction kept 3 bases outside the gene matches. In germline, CDR1 is SQVTM, CDR2 ANQGSEA. CDR3 coding DNA: TGCAGCGTTGATCCGGGACAGTATGGCTACACCTTC. Translated: CSVDPGQYGYTF.

This clonotype turned up a few times. The rearrangement joins TRBV5-1 to TRBJ2-3, with D unclear. Germline V gene data show CDR1 as SGHRS and CDR2 as YFSETQ. The CDR3 length is 16 residues. The V end lost 0 bases, the J end lost 1 base, and 12 bases lay between the germline ends. The CDR3 loop is CASSLASAVRTDTQYF. As DNA, the CDR3 is TGCGCCAGCAGCTTGGCGTCGGCAGTTCGCACAGATACGCAGTATTTT.

The chain recombines TRBV28 with TRBJ2-3, with D possibly being TRBD1 (6 bases). Germline CDR1 and CDR2: MDHEN and SYDVKM. The CDR3 is 13 amino acids. V lost 4 bases and J lost 9, with 14 bases in between. DNA for the CDR3: TGTGCCAGCAGTTCGGCAGGACAGATAACGCAGTATTTT. This sequence encodes CASSSAGQITQYF.

In the case of this clonotype: This clone may be a read error of a much larger clone one base away. V usage is TRBV6-6 and J usage is TRBJ2-5; unclear D gene. V lost 4 bases and J 11 bases, leaving 23 bases between the germline ends. Germline CDR1 MNHNY, CDR2 SVGAGI (reference sequence). The length of the CDR3 is 15 residues. CDR3 loop: CASSSPSTRNNGQYF. The CDR3 DNA sequence: TGTGCCAGCAGTTCCCCATCGACACGGAACAATGGGCAGTACTTC.